The clone carrying this T cell receptor beta chain was seen more than once but under ten times. As yet, its antigen is unknown. These data belong to a study of CD8 T cells in ankylosing spondylitis. Study-wide points: Disease-associated clones were reportedly significantly overrepresented in matched ankylosing spondylitis synovial fluid. Earlier reports found some motif variants in synovial fluid and blood in reactive arthritis.

Germline-derived CDR1 and CDR2 are LNHDA and SQIVND (reference sequence). V gave up 7 bases and J gave up 0 bases, with 21 bases separating them. The CDR3 loop spans 17 amino acids. Quantitative 5'-RACE was performed with molecular barcodes, and it yielded the TCR beta libraries. A single record per CDR3 protein comes from TCRdb applying MiXCR to the 5' RACE reads. The sample includes about 240,000 distinct CDR3 sequences, around 9.1% of them seen just once. The sequence derives from a male donor with ankylosing spondylitis or in good health (not recorded which). The chain joins TRBV19 to TRBJ1-1, with a possible D match to TRBD1 (5 bases). The sequencing sample was made of blood, either unsorted or a sorted T cell fraction (not recorded which). This CDR3 reads CASTTTPVGGMNTEAFF. DNA for the CDR3: TGTGCCAGTACCACCACCCCCGTGGGGGGTATGAACACTGAAGCTTTCTTT. Full variable domain (missing parts from reference TRBV19 and TRBJ1-1): DGGITQSPKYLFRKEGQNVTLSCEQNLNHDAMYWYRQDPGQGLRLIYYSQIVNDFQKGDIAEGYSVSREKKESFPLTVTSAQKNPTAFYLCASTTTPVGGMNTEAFFGQGTRLTVV.